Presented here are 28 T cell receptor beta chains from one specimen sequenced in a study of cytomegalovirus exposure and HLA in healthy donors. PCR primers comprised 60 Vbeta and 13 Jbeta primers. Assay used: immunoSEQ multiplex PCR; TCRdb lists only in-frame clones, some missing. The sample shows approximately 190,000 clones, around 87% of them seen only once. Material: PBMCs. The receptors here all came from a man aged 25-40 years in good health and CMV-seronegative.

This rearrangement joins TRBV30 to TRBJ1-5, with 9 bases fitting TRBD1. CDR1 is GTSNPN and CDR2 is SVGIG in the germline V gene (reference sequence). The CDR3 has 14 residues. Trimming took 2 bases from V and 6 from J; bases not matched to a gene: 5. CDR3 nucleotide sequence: TGTGCCTGGAGTCCTACGGACAGGGGTCAGCCCCAGCATTTT. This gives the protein CAWSPTDRGQPQHF.

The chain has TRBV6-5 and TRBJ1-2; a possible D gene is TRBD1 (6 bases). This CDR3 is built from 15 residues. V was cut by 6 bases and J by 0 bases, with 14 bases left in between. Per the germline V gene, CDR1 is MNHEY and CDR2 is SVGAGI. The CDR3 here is CASRPGQRANYGYTF. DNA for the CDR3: TGTGCCAGCAGACCTGGACAGCGAGCTAACTATGGCTACACCTTC.

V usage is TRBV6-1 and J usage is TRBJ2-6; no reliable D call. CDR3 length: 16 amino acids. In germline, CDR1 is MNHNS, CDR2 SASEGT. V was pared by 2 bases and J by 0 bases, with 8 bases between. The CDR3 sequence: CASSESLLSGANVLTF. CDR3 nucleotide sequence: TGTGCCAGCAGTGAATCCCTTCTCTCTGGGGCCAACGTCCTGACTTTC.

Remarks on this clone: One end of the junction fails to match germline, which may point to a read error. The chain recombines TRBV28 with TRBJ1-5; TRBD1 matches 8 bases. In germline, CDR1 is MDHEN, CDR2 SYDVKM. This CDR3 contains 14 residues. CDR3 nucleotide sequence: TGTGCCAGCAGTCCTCGGACAGGGAATACCCGACCGGATTTT. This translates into CASSPRTGNTRPDF.

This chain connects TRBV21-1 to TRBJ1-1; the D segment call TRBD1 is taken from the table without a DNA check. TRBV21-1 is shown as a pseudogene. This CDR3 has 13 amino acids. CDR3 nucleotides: TGTGCCAGCAGCAAGAGGGACACCTTTGAAGCTTTCTTT. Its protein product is CASSKRDTFEAFF.

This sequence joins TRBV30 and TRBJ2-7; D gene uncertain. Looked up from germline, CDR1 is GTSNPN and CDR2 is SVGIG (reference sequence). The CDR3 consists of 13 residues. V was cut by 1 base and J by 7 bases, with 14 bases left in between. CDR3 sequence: CAWSGVPSGEQYF. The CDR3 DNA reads TGTGCCTGGAGTGGGGTCCCGTCAGGAGAGCAGTACTTC.

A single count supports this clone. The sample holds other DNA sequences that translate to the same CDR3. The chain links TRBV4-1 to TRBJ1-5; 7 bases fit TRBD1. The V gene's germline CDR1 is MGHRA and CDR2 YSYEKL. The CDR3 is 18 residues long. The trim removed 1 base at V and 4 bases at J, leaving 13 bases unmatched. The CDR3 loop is CASSQALPGQEGNQPQHF. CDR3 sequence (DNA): TGCGCCAGCAGCCAAGCTCTTCCCGGACAGGAAGGAAATCAGCCCCAGCATTTT.

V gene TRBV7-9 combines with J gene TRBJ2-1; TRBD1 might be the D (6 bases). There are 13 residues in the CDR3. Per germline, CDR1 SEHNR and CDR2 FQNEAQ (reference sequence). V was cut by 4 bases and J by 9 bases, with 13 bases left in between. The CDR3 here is CASSSQGRFEQFF. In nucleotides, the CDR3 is TGTGCCAGCAGCTCACAGGGTAGGTTTGAGCAGTTCTTC.

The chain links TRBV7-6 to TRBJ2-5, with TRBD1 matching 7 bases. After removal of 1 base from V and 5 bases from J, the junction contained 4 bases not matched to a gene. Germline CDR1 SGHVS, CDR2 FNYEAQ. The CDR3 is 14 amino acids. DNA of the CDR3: TGTGCCAGCAGCTTAGGTCCGGACAGGGAGACCCAGTACTTC. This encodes CASSLGPDRETQYF.

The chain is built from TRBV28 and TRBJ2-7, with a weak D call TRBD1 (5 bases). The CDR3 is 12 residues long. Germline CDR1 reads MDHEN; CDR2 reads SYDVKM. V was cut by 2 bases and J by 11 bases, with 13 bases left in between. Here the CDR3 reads CASSLGHGAKYF. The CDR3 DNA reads TGTGCCAGCAGTTTAGGACATGGAGCTAAGTACTTC.

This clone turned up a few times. The CDR3 sequence is CASSLEGQNYGYTF. CDR3 nucleotides: TGTGCCAGCAGCTTAGAAGGACAGAACTATGGCTACACCTTC. The chain joins TRBV7-2 to TRBJ1-2; the D gene is possibly TRBD1 (6 bases). Germline values: CDR1 SGHTA, CDR2 FQGNSA. V dropped 1 base and J dropped 2 bases, with 8 bases sitting between them. The CDR3 loop spans 14 amino acids.

This CDR3 reads CSVLRGGNTEAFF. Written as DNA, the CDR3 is TGCAGCGTTTTACGGGGAGGGAACACTGAAGCTTTCTTT. The chain couples TRBV29-1 to TRBJ1-1; D gene ambiguous. The length of the CDR3 is 13 residues. Germline V gives CDR1 SQVTM, CDR2 ANQGSEA. Trimming took 5 bases from V and 1 from J, leaving 11 bases between them.

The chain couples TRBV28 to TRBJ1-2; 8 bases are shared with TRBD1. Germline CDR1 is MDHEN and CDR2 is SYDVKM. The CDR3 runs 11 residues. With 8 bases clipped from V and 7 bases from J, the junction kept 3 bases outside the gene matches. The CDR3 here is CASQGASGYTF. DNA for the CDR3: TGTGCCAGCCAGGGGGCGTCTGGCTACACCTTC.

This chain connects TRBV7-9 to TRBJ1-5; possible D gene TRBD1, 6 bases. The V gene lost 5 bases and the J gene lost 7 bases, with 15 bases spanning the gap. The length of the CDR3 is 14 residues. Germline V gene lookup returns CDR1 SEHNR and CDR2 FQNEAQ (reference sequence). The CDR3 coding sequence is TGTGCCAGCAGCCCAGGGGTTGGAATCCAGCCCCAGCATTTT. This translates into CASSPGVGIQPQHF.

The CDR3 DNA follows: TGTGCCAGCAGCTTAGAGGCGGGAGCCCCAGATACGCAGTATTTT. The encoded protein is CASSLEAGAPDTQYF. This rearrangement joins TRBV7-2 to TRBJ2-3; 7 positions agree with TRBD2. The CDR3 consists of 15 residues. Trimming removed 1 base from V and 4 bases from J; junction bases left unmatched: 5. From germline, CDR1 is SGHTA and CDR2 FQGNSA.

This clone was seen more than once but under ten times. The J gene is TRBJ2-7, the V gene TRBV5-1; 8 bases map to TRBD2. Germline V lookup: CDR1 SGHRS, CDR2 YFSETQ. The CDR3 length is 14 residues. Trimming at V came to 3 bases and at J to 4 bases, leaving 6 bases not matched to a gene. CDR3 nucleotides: TGCGCCAGCAGCTGGACGGCGGGAGGTTACGAGCAGTACTTC. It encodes CASSWTAGGYEQYF.

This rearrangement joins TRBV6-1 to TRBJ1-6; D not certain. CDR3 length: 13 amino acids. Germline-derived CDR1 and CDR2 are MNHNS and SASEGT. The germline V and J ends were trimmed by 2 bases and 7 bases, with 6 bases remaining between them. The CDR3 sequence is CASSEYENSPLHF. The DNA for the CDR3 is TGTGCCAGCAGTGAATACGAGAATTCACCCCTCCACTTT.

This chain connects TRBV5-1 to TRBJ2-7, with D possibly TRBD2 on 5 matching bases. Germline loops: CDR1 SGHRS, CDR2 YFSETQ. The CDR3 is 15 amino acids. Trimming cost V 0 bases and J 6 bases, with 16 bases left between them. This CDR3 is CASSLVSARGAEQYF. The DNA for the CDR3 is TGCGCCAGCAGCTTGGTCTCTGCCCGGGGTGCCGAGCAGTACTTC.

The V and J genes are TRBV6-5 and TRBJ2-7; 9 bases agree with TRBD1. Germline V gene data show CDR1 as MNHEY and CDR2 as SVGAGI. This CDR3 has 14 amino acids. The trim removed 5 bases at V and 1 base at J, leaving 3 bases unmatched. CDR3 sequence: CASSRDRASYEQYF. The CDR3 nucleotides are TGTGCCAGCAGTCGGGACAGGGCTTCCTACGAGCAGTACTTC.

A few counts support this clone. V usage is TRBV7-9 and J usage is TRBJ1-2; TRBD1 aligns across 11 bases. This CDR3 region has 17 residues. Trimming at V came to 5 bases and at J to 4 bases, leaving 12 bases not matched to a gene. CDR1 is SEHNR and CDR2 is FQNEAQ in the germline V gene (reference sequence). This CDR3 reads CASSLGRGTGGIYGYTF. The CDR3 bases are TGTGCCAGCAGCCTAGGAAGGGGGACAGGGGGAATCTATGGCTACACCTTC.

The CDR3 protein is CASGSGTTYNEQFF. The CDR3 nucleotides are TGTGCTAGTGGTTCAGGGACTACCTACAATGAGCAGTTCTTC. The rearrangement joins TRBV12-5 to TRBJ2-1, with 7 bases fitting TRBD2. V lost 4 bases to trimming and J lost 2 bases; unmatched junction nucleotides: 2. CDR3 length: 14 amino acids. The germline CDR1 and CDR2 sequences are LGHNT and FRNRAP. The whole variable domain, filled in from reference TRBV12-5 and TRBJ2-1, reads DARVTQTPRHKVTEMGQEVTMRCQPILGHNTVFWYRQTMMQGLELLAYFRNRAPLDDSGMPKDRFSAEMPDATLATLKIQPSEPRDSAVYFCASGSGTTYNEQFFGPGTRLTVL.

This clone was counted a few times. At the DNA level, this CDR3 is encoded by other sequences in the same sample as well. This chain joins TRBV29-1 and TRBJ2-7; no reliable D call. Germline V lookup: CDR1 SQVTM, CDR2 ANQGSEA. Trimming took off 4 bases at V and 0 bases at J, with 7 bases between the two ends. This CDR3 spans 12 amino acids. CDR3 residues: CSVGGSSYEQYF. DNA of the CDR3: TGCAGCGTTGGTGGCAGCTCCTACGAGCAGTACTTC.

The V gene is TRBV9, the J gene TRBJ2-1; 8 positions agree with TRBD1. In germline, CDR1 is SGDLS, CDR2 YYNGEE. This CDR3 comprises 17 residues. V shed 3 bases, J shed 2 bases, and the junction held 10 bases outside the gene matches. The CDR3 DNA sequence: TGTGCCAGCAGCGCCGACATCTCAGGGGGCGCCTACAATGAGCAGTTCTTC. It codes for CASSADISGGAYNEQFF.

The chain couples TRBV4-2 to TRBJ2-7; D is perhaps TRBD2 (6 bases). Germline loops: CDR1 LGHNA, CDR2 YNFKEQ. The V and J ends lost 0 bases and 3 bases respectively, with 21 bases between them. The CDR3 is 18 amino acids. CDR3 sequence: CASSQEGRFGGTLYEQYF. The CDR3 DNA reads TGTGCCAGCAGCCAAGAGGGGCGATTTGGGGGGACGCTCTACGAGCAGTACTTC.

The chain's CDR3 is CSEQQGTDTQYF. CDR3 DNA: TGCAGCGAGCAACAGGGAACAGATACGCAGTATTTT. This sequence joins TRBV29-1 and TRBJ2-3; D possibly corresponds to TRBD1 (6 bases). The V and J ends lost 7 bases and 3 bases respectively, with 11 bases between them. Germline CDR1 reads SQVTM; CDR2 reads ANQGSEA. This CDR3 region has 12 residues.

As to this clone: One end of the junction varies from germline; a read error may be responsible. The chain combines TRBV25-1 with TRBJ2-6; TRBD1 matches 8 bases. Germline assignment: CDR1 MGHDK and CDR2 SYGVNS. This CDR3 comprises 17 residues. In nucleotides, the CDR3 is TGTGCCAGCAGCCGCCCGGGACAGGTCTCTGGGGCCAACGGCCTGACTTTC. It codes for CASSRPGQVSGANGLTF.

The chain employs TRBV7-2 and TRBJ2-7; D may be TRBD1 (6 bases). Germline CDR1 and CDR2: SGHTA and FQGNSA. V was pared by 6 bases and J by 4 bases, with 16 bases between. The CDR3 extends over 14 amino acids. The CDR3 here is CASSLRDTLYEQYF. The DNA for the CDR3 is TGTGCCAGCAGTCTTCGGGACACCCTTTACGAGCAGTACTTC.

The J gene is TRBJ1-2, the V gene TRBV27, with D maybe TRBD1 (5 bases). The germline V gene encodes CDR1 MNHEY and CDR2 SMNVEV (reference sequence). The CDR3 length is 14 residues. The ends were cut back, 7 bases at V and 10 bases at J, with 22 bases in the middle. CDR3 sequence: CASTPGGSLRDYTF. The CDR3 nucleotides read TGTGCCAGCACCCCCGGGGGATCCCTGAGGGACTACACCTTC.